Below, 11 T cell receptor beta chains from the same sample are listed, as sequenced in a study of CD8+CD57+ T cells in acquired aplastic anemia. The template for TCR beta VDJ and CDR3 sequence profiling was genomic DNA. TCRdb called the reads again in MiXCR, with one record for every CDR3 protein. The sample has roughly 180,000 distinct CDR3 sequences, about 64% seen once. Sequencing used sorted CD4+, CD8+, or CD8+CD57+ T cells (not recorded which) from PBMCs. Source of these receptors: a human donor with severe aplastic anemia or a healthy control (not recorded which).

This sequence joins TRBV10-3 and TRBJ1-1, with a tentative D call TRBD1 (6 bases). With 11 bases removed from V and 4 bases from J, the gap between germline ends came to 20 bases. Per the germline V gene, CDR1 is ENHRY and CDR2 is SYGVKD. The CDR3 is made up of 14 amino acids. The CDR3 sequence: CAARRTESPTEAFF. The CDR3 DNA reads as TGTGCCGCCCGCCGGACAGAGTCGCCCACTGAAGCTTTCTTT.

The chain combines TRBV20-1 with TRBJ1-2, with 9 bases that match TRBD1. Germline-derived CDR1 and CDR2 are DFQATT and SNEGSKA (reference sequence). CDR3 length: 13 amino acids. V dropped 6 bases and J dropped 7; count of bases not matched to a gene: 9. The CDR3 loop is CSANEGQGRGYTF. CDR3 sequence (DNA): TGCAGTGCCAATGAGGGACAGGGTCGTGGCTACACCTTC.

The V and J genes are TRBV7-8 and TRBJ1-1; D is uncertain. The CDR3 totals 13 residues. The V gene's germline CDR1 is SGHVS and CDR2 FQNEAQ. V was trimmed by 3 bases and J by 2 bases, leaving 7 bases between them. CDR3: CASSFGHNTEAFF. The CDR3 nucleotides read TGTGCCAGCAGCTTTGGCCATAACACTGAAGCTTTCTTT.

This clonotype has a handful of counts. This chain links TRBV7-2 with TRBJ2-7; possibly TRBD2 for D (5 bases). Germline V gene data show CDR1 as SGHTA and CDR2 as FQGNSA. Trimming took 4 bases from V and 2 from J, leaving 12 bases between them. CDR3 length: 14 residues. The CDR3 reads CASSSHGETYEQYF. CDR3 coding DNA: TGTGCCAGCAGCTCACACGGGGAAACCTACGAGCAGTACTTC.

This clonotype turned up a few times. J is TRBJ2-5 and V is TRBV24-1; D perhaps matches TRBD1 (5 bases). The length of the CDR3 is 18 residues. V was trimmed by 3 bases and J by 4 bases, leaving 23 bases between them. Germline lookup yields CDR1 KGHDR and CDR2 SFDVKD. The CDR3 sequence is CATSDTRELTQGRETQYF. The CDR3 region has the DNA TGTGCCACCAGTGATACCAGGGAACTGACCCAGGGCCGAGAGACCCAGTACTTC.

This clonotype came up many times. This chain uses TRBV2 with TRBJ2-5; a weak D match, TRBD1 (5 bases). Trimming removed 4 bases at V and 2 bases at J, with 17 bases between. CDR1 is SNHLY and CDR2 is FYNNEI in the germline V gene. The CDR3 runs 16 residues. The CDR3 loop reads CASSGSVDTNQETQYF. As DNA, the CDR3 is TGTGCCAGCAGTGGCTCAGTGGACACTAATCAAGAGACCCAGTACTTC. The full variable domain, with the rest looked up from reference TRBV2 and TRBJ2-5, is EPEVTQTPSHQVTQMGQEVILRCVPISNHLYFYWYRQILGQKVEFLVSFYNNEISEKSEIFDDQFSVERPDGSNFTLKIRSTKLEDSAMYFCASSGSVDTNQETQYFGPGTRLLVL.

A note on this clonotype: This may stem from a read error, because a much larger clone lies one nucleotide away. This CDR3 reads CASSDVGGGWGNTEAFF. The CDR3 bases are TGTGCCAGCAGCGATGTAGGTGGAGGTTGGGGAAACACTGAAGCTTTCTTT. The chain has TRBV6-1 and TRBJ1-1; D is unresolved. CDR1 and CDR2 from the germline V gene are MNHNS and SASEGT. Trimming cost V 6 bases and J 2 bases, with 22 bases left between them. The CDR3 sequence is 17 residues long.

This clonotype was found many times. CDR3 region: CASSITQGANTEAFF. DNA for the CDR3: TGTGCCAGCAGCATAACACAGGGGGCGAACACTGAAGCTTTCTTT. The V call is TRBV13, the J call TRBJ1-1; 9 bases line up with TRBD1. CDR1 PRHDT and CDR2 FYEKMQ come from the germline V gene (reference sequence). Trimming took 5 bases from V and 1 from J; bases not matched to a gene: 5. The CDR3 is 15 amino acids.

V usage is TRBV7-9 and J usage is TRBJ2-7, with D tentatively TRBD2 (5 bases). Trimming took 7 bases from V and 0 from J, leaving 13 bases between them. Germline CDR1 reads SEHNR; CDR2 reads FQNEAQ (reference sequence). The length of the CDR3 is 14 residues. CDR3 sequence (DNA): TGTGCCAGCAACCATCCCGGGGTCTCCTACGAGCAGTACTTC. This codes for CASNHPGVSYEQYF.

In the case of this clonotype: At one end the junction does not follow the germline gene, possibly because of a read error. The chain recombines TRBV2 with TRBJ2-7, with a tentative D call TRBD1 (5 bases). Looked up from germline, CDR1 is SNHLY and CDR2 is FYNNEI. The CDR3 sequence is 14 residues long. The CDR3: CASILGAHSYEQYF. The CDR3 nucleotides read TGTGCCAGCATATTAGGGGCCCATTCCTACGAACAGTACTTC.

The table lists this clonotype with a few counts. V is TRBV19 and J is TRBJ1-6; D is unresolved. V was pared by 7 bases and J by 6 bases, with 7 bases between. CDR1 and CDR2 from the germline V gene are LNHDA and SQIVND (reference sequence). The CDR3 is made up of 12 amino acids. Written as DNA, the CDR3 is TGTGCCAGTAAGCACAGTAATTCACCCCTCCACTTT. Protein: CASKHSNSPLHF.